The present T cell receptor (beta chain) was sequenced within a study of human versus mouse CDR3 diversity and MHC coevolution. Findings of the study overall: Most of the three human donors had the lowest clonal inequality. In humans, T-cell selection involved more than 5 MHC II alleles. Compared with mice, human CDR3s carried more deletions and insertions on average.

As to this clone: What it recognizes is unknown.

Per the germline V gene, CDR1 is SEHNR and CDR2 is FQNEAQ (reference sequence). The CDR3 sequence is 15 residues long. Trimming removed 5 bases from V and 5 bases from J, with 18 bases in between. Sequencing used immunoSEQ multiplex PCR; TCRdb keeps in-frame clones, though not all of them. The sample has fewer than 80,000 clones, 85% to 95% seen once; the top ten hold around 0.15%. Sequenced sample: naive CD4+ T cells from blood. Sample subset: CD45RO-negative CD62L-positive naive CD4 T cells. This chain links TRBV7-9 with TRBJ1-1; D is possibly TRBD1 (5 bases). This TCR came from a person between 30 and 69 years old in good health. This CDR3 reads CASSPQGAGKTEAFF. Written as DNA, the CDR3 is TGTGCCAGCAGCCCCCAAGGAGCAGGGAAGACTGAAGCTTTCTTT.